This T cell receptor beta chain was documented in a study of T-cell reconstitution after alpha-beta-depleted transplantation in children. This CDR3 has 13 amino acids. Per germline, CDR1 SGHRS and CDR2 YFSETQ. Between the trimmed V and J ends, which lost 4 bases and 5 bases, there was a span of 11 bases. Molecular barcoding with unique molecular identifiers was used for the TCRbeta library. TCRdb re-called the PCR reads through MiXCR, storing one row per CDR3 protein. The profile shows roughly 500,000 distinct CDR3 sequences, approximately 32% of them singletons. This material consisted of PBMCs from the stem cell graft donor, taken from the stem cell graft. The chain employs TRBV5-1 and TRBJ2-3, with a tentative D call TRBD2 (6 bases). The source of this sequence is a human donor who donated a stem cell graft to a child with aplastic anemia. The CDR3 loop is CASSIRRGDTQYF. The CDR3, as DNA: TGCGCCAGCAGCATAAGGAGGGGAGATACGCAGTATTTT.